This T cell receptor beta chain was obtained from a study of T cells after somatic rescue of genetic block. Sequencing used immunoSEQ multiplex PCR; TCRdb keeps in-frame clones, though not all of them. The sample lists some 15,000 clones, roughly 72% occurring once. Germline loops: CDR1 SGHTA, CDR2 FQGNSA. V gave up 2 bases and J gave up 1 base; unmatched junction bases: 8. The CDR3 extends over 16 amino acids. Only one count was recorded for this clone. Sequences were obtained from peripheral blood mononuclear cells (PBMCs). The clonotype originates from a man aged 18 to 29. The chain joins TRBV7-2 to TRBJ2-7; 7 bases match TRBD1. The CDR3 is CASSLPRDSPSYEQYF. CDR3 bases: TGTGCCAGCAGCTTACCCCGGGACAGCCCATCCTACGAGCAGTACTTC. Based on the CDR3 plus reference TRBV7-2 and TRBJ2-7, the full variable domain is GAGVSQSPSNKVTEKGKDVELRCDPISGHTALYWYRQSLGQGLEFLIYFQGNSAPDKSGLPSDRFSAERTGGSVSTLTIQRTQQEDSAVYLCASSLPRDSPSYEQYFGPGTRLTVT.